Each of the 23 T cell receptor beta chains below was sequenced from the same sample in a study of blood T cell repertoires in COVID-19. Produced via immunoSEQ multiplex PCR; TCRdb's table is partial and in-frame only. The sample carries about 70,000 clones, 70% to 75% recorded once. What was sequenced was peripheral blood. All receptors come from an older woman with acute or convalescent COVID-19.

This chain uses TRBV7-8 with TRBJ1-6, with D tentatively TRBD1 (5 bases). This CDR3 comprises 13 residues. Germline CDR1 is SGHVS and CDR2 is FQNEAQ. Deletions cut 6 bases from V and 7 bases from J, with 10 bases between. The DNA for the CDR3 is TGTGCCAGCAGTCCGGGGGGAAATTCACCCCTCCACTTT. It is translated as CASSPGGNSPLHF.

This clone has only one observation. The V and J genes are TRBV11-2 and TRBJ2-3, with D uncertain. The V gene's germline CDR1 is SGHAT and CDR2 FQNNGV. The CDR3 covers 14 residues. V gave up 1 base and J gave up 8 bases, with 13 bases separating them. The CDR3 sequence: CASSLVSYASTQYF. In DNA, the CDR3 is TGTGCCAGCAGCTTAGTTTCCTACGCTTCTACGCAGTATTTT.

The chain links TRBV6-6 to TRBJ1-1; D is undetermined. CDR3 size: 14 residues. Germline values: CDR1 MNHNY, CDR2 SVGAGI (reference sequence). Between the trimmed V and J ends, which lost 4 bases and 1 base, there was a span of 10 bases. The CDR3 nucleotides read TGTGCCAGCAGTTTCGGCGGGCAGAACACTGAAGCTTTCTTT. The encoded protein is CASSFGGQNTEAFF.

This CDR3 reads CASSLSSGTGTGELFF. For the CDR3, the DNA is TGCGCCAGCAGCTTATCGTCCGGGACAGGGACCGGGGAGCTGTTTTTT. The rearrangement joins TRBV5-1 to TRBJ2-2, with 9 nucleotides matching TRBD1. The CDR3 loop spans 16 amino acids. The junction had 7 bases not matched to a gene; V was cut back by 2 bases and J by 5 bases. Germline CDR1 SGHRS, CDR2 YFSETQ.

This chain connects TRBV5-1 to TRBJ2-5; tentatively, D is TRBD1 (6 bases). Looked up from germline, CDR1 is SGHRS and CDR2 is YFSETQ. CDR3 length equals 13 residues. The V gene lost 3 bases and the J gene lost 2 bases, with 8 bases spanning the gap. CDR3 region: CASSYGQQETQYF. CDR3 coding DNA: TGCGCCAGCAGCTACGGACAGCAAGAGACCCAGTACTTC.

CDR3 sequence: CASSLLQGANYGYTF. In DNA form, the CDR3 reads TGTGCCAGCAGCCTCTTACAGGGGGCAAACTATGGCTACACCTTC. This sequence joins TRBV11-3 and TRBJ1-2, with 9 bases lining up with TRBD1. The CDR3 totals 15 residues. With 5 bases clipped from V and 2 bases from J, the junction kept 6 bases outside the gene matches. Germline CDR1 is SGHNT and CDR2 is YENEEA. Complete variable domain (other parts from reference TRBV11-3 and TRBJ1-2): EAGVVQSPRYKIIEKKQPVAFWCNPISGHNTLYWYLQNLGQGPELLIRYENEEAVDDSQLPKDRFSAERLKGVDSTLKIQPAELGDSAVYLCASSLLQGANYGYTFGSGTRLTVV.

The DNA of the CDR3 is TGTGCCAGTAGTCGGGACACCGGTACCTACGAGCAGTACTTC. It codes for CASSRDTGTYEQYF. The chain employs TRBV19 and TRBJ2-7, with D tentatively TRBD1 (6 bases). This CDR3 has 14 residues. Germline lookup yields CDR1 LNHDA and CDR2 SQIVND (reference sequence). The germline V and J ends were trimmed by 5 bases and 2 bases, with 13 bases remaining between them.

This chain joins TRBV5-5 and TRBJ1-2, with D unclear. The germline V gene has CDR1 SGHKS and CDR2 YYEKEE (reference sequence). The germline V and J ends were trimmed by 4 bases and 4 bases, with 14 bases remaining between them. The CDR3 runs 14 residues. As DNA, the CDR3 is TGTGCCAGCAGCCCGCTGTCGCACTTCTATGGCTACACCTTC. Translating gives CASSPLSHFYGYTF.

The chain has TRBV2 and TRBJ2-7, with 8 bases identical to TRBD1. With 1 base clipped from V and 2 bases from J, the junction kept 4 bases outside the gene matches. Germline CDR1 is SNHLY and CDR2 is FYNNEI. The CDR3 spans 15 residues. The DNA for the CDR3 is TGTGCCAGCAGTGAAGGGACAGGGCAAACCTACGAGCAGTACTTC. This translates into CASSEGTGQTYEQYF.

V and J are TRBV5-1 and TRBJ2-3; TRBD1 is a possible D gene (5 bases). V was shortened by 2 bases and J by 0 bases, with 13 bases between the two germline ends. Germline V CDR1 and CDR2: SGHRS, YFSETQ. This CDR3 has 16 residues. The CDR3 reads CASSFNRRSSTDTQYF. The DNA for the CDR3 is TGCGCCAGCAGCTTCAACAGGCGATCTAGCACAGATACGCAGTATTTT.

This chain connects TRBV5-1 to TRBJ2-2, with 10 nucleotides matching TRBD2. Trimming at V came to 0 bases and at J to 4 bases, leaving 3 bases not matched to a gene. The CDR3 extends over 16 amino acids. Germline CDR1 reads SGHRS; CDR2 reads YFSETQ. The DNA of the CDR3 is TGCGCCAGCAGCTTGGTAGCGGGAGGATCCACCGGGGAGCTGTTTTTT. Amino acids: CASSLVAGGSTGELFF. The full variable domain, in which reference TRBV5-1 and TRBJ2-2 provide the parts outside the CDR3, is KAGVTQTPRYLIKTRGQQVTLSCSPISGHRSVSWYQQTPGQGLQFLFEYFSETQRNKGNFPGRFSGRQFSNSRSEMNVSTLELGDSALYLCASSLVAGGSTGELFFGEGSRLTVL.

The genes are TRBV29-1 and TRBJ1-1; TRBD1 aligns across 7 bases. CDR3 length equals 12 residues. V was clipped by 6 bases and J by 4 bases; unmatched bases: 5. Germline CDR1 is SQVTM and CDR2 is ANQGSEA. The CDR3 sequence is CSVKTGFTEAFF. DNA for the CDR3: TGCAGCGTGAAGACAGGGTTCACTGAAGCTTTCTTT.

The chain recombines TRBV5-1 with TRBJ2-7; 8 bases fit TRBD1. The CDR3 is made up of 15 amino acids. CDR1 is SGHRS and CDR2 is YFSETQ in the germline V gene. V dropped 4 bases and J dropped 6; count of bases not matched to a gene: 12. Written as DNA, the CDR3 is TGCGCCAGCAGCCCTCAATGGGACAGGCCGCGCGAGCAGTACTTC. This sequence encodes CASSPQWDRPREQYF.

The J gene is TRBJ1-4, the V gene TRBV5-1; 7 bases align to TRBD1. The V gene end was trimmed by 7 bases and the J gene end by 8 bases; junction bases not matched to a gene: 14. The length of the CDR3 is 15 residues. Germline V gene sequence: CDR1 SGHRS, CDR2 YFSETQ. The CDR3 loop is CASASNPDRWEKLFF. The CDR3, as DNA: TGCGCCAGCGCATCCAACCCGGACAGGTGGGAAAAACTGTTTTTT.

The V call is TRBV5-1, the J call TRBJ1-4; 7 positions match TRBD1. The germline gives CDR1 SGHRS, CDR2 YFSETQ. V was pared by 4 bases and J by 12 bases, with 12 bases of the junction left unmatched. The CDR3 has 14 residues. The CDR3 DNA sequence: TGCGCCAGCAGCATGGGACAGCCAAGGAGGGAACTGTTTTTT. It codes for CASSMGQPRRELFF.

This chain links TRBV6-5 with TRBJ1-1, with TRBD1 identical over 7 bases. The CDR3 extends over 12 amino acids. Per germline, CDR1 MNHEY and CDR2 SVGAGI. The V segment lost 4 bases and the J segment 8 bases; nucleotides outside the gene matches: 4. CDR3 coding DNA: TGTGCCAGCAGTTCCCAGACAGGGGAAGCTTTCTTT. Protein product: CASSSQTGEAFF.

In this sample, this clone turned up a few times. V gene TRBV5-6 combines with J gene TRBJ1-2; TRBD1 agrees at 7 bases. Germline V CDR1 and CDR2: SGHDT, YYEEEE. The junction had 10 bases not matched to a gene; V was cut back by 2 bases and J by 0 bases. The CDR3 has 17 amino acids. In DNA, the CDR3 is TGTGCCAGCAGCTTTTACCTTGAGGGGACAGCTAACTATGGCTACACCTTC. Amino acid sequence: CASSFYLEGTANYGYTF.

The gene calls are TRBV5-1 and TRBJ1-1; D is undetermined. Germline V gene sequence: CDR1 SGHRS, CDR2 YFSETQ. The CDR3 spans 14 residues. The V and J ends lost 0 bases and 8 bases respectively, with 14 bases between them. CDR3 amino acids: CASSLDVKRLEAFF. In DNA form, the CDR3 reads TGCGCCAGCAGCTTGGATGTCAAGCGATTAGAAGCTTTCTTT.

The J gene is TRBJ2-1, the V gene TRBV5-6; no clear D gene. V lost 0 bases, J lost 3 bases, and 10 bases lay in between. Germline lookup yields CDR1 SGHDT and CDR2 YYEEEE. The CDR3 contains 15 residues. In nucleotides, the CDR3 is TGTGCCAGCAGCTTGGTCTCCCTAGACTACAATGAGCAGTTCTTC. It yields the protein CASSLVSLDYNEQFF.

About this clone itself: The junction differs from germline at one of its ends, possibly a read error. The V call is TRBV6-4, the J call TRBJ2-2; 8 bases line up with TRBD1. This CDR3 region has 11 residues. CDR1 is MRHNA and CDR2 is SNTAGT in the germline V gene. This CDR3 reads CEDRATGELFF. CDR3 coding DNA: TGCGAGGACAGGGCGACCGGGGAGCTGTTTTTT.

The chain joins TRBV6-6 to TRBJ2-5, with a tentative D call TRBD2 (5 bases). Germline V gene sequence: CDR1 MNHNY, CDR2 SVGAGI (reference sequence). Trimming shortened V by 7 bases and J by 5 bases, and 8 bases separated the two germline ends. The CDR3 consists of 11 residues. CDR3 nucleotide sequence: TGTGCCAGCATGGGCGGGGAGACCCAGTACTTC. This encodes CASMGGETQYF.

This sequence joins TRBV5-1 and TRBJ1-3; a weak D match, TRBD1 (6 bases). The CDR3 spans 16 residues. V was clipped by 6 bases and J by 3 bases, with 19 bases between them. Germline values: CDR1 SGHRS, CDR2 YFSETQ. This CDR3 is CASKPSGVVLGNTIYF. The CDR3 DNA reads TGCGCCAGCAAACCCTCAGGGGTAGTACTTGGAAACACCATATATTTT.

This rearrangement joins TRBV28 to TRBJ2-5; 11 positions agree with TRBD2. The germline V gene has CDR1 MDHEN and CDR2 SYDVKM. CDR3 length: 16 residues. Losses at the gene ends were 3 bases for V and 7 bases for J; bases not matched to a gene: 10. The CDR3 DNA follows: TGTGCCAGCAGTTTGGGGACTAGCGGAGGCCTAGGGACCCAGTACTTC. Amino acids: CASSLGTSGGLGTQYF.